This is a list of T cell receptor beta chains from one sample in a study of blood T cells in healthy people across ages. A single record per CDR3 protein comes from TCRdb applying MiXCR to the 5' RACE reads. The profile shows some 1,000,000 distinct CDR3 sequences, approximately 25% of them singletons. This sample also appeared in a second study, on T cells of mothers and their children.

Sequenced material: blood. Receptors originate from a girl aged 2-15 years in good health. Both conserved end residues are part of each CDR3. A D gene is named only where the DNA matches it firmly. Some rows mark clone size as missing; the rest say once, few, many or name a class of expanded clone.

NA TRBJ2-5 TRBD2 19 TRBV7-7 CASSPEGSSGGRRQETQYF TGTGCTAGCAGCCCCGAAGGGTCTAGCGGGGGGCGGCGCCAAGAGACCCAGTACTTC
NA TRBJ2-7 NA 19 TRBV28 CASSPTSVRGLPPPYEQYF TGTGCCAGCAGTCCGACCAGTGTTAGGGGCCTCCCTCCTCCCTACGAGCAGTACTTC
few TRBJ1-1 NA 16 TRBV7-9 CASSRPGDGVPTEAFF TGTGCCAGCAGTCGTCCTGGGGACGGCGTCCCCACTGAAGCTTTCTTT
NA TRBJ2-2 NA 18 TRBV4-1 CASSEKYRDWRITGELFF TGCGCCAGCAGCGAAAAGTACCGGGACTGGAGGATCACCGGGGAGCTGTTTTTT
NA TRBJ1-2 NA 16 TRBV12-3/TRBV12-4 CASSLAIQGTNYGYTF TGTGCCAGCAGTTTAGCGATCCAGGGGACTAACTATGGCTACACCTTC
many TRBJ2-5 NA 12 TRBV7-9 CASSLAWETQYF TGTGCCAGCAGCTTAGCGTGGGAGACCCAGTACTTC
many TRBJ2-6 NA 13 TRBV29-1 CSVEGTGANVLTF TGCAGCGTTGAGGGAACCGGGGCCAACGTCCTGACTTTC
NA TRBJ1-2 NA 13 TRBV6-1 CASKSDEGVGYTF TGTGCCAGCAAGTCGGACGAGGGCGTGGGCTACACCTTC
NA TRBJ2-2 NA 15 TRBV24-1 CATSDLEQTPGELFF TGTGCCACCAGTGATTTAGAACAGACCCCCGGGGAGCTGTTTTTT
few TRBJ2-1 TRBD2 16 TRBV20-1 CSAPRLGGSLLGEQFF TGCAGTGCTCCTCGCCTGGGCGGGAGTCTTTTGGGTGAGCAGTTCTTC
NA TRBJ1-2 NA 16 TRBV7-6 CASSRVRPWWIYGYTF TGTGCCAGCAGCCGAGTTCGGCCGTGGTGGATTTATGGCTACACCTTC
NA TRBJ2-1 NA 12 TRBV6-5 CASSSLAREQFF TGTGCCAGCAGTTCTCTAGCGAGGGAGCAGTTCTTC
few TRBJ1-2 NA 16 TRBV7-2 CASSLTVIGAVSGYTF TGTGCCAGCAGCTTAACCGTCATAGGGGCAGTCTCTGGCTACACCTTC
NA TRBJ2-3 NA 13 TRBV27 CASSFVRSYTQYF TGTGCCAGCAGTTTTGTTCGGTCTTATACGCAGTATTTT
NA TRBJ1-1 NA 16 TRBV11-2 CASSLGSSVFNTEAFF TGTGCCAGCAGCTTAGGCTCGAGCGTCTTTAACACTGAAGCTTTCTTT
few TRBJ2-1 TRBD2 17 TRBV4-2 CASSQDPGSGVISEQFF TGTGCCAGCAGCCAAGACCCGGGGAGCGGGGTGATCAGTGAGCAGTTCTTC
NA TRBJ2-1 NA 13 TRBV20-1 CSARDPRVGEQFF TGCAGTGCTAGAGATCCTAGGGTTGGTGAGCAGTTCTTC
NA TRBJ1-1 NA 12 TRBV28 CASRDPNTEAFF TGTGCCAGCAGGGATCCGAACACTGAAGCTTTCTTT
NA TRBJ2-5 TRBD1 13 TRBV7-9 CASGTGGQETQYF TGTGCCAGCGGGACAGGGGGACAAGAGACCCAGTACTTC
NA TRBJ2-1 NA 14 TRBV5-6 CASSHGGHYNEQFF TGTGCCAGCAGCCATGGGGGACACTACAATGAGCAGTTCTTC
NA TRBJ2-1 TRBD1 16 TRBV12-3/TRBV12-4 CASRPPAGQGGSEQFF TGTGCCAGCAGGCCCCCCGCGGGACAGGGAGGGTCTGAGCAGTTCTTC
NA TRBJ2-6 NA 16 TRBV27 CASSPHGATGANVLTF TGTGCCAGCAGTCCCCACGGAGCAACAGGGGCCAACGTCCTGACTTTC
NA TRBJ2-1 NA 15 TRBV15 CATSRVGTQDNGQFF TGTGCCACCAGCAGAGTAGGTACGCAAGATAATGGGCAGTTCTTC
few TRBJ2-7 TRBD2 16 TRBV5-6 CASSYGLAGHPGEQYF TGTGCCAGCAGCTACGGACTAGCGGGGCACCCGGGCGAGCAGTACTTC
NA TRBJ1-2 TRBD1 11 TRBV10-3 CAIGTGSGYTF TGTGCCATAGGGACAGGCTCTGGCTACACCTTC
NA TRBJ2-5 NA 14 TRBV12-3/TRBV12-4 CASSLATSQETQYF TGTGCCAGCAGTTTAGCGACTAGTCAAGAGACCCAGTACTTC
NA TRBJ1-4 NA 14 TRBV29-1 CSVEDLGGSGKLFF TGCAGCGTTGAAGATCTTGGGGGGTCGGGAAAACTGTTTTTT
NA TRBJ1-3 NA 14 TRBV28 CASSPRDSRNTIYF TGTGCCAGCAGCCCTCGGGACTCCAGAAACACCATATATTTT
NA TRBJ2-7 TRBD2 15 TRBV12-3/TRBV12-4 CASSLGGTASYEQYF TGTGCCAGCAGTTTGGGGGGGACCGCTTCCTACGAGCAGTACTTC
NA TRBJ2-1 TRBD1 16 TRBV7-9 CPSSSRQGRAYNEQFF TGTCCCAGCAGCTCTAGACAGGGTCGAGCCTACAATGAGCAGTTCTTC
NA TRBJ2-1 TRBD2 18 TRBV5-1 CASSQKRGGLIMGTEQFF TGCGCCAGCAGCCAAAAGCGGGGGGGCCTTATAATGGGAACTGAGCAGTTCTTC
once TRBJ1-2 TRBD1 14 TRBV3-1 CASTRGTENYGYTF TGTGCCAGCACCAGAGGGACAGAGAACTATGGCTACACCTTC
NA TRBJ2-5 NA 13 TRBV9 CASSVFGQETQYF TGTGCCAGCAGCGTATTCGGCCAAGAGACCCAGTACTTC
few TRBJ1-2 NA 10 TRBV20-1 CSASYSGYTF TGCAGTGCTAGTTATTCTGGCTACACCTTC
few TRBJ2-1 NA 16 TRBV12-3/TRBV12-4 CASSLGGDFSYNEQFF TGTGCCAGCAGTTTAGGGGGGGATTTCTCCTACAATGAGCAGTTCTTC
few TRBJ1-2 TRBD1 15 TRBV27 CASRRVRDSLYGYTF TGTGCCAGCAGGCGAGTCCGGGACAGTCTCTATGGCTACACCTTC
NA TRBJ2-5 NA 17 TRBV7-6 CASSLEAANGYQETQYF TGTGCCAGCAGCTTAGAAGCTGCGAACGGGTACCAAGAGACCCAGTACTTC
few TRBJ2-7 TRBD1 13 TRBV29-1 CSVLHGTGYEQYF TGCAGCGTTCTCCACGGGACAGGATACGAGCAGTACTTC
NA TRBJ2-7 NA 18 TRBV7-2 CASSLVGSGWDPDFEQYF TGTGCCAGCAGCTTAGTAGGTTCTGGCTGGGACCCAGACTTCGAGCAGTACTTC